This TCR beta chain was recovered during a study of T-cell reconstitution after alpha-beta-depleted transplantation in children. Preparation of the TCRbeta library involved a method that used unique molecular identifiers. MiXCR, applied by TCRdb to the PCR reads, yields one record per CDR3 protein. The data show about 540,000 distinct CDR3 sequences, 18% seen once. This clonotype was detected a few times. The trim removed 6 bases at V and 0 bases at J, leaving 7 bases unmatched. The CDR3 has 16 amino acids. Germline loops: CDR1 SNHLY, CDR2 FYNNEI. This clonotype was obtained from a human donor who donated a stem cell graft to a child with acute lymphoblastic leukemia. The sample consisted of PBMCs from the stem cell graft donor, taken from the stem cell graft. The gene calls are TRBV2 and TRBJ2-1; TRBD2 agrees at 8 bases. Here the CDR3 DNA reads TGTGCCAGCAGGAAACTAGCGGCGAGCTCCTACAATGAGCAGTTCTTC. Its translation: CASRKLAASSYNEQFF.